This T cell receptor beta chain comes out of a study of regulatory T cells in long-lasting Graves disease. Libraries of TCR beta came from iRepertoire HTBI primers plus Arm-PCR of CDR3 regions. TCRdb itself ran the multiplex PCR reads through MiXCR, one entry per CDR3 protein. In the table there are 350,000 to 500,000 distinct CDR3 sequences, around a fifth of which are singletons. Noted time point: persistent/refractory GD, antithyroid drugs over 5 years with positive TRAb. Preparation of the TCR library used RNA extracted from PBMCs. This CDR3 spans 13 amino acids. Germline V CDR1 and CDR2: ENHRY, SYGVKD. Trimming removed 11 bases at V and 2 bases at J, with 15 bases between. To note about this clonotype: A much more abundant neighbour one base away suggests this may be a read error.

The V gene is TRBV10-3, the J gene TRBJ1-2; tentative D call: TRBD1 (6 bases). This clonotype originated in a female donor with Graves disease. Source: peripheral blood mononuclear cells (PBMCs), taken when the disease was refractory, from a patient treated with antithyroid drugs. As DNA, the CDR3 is TGTGCCGCACAAGGCGGACAGAACTATGGCTACACCTTC. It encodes CAAQGGQNYGYTF.